The T cell receptor beta chain under discussion was sequenced for a study of cytomegalovirus exposure and HLA in healthy donors. Background on the study: A preliminary data release comprised tens of millions of unique TCRs obtained from HLA-typed donors. Study findings and constraints: Among TCR sequences, most were rare, though some public TCRs appeared in many donors. Later analysis found that TCR beta chains associated with HLA were more clonally expanded than other, equally common chains.

About this clone itself: What it binds is unknown. Other nucleotide sequences in the sample specify the same CDR3.

It was with 60 Vbeta and 13 Jbeta primers that the PCR ran. The protocol was immunoSEQ multiplex PCR, while the TCRdb copy is restricted to in-frame clones and leaves out a portion. In the table there are around 210,000 clones, around 77% of which are singletons. The germline V gene has CDR1 SNHLY and CDR2 FYNNEI. This CDR3 is built from 12 residues. Unmatched junction bases numbered 9, after V lost 6 bases and J lost 16 bases. The chain couples TRBV2 to TRBJ1-5; 10 bases are a match to TRBD1. Sample: PBMCs. The TCR was taken from a woman aged 25 to 39 in good health and CMV-seronegative. The chain's CDR3 is CASRPTGGHRHF. In DNA, the CDR3 is TGTGCCAGCAGGCCGACAGGGGGCCACCGTCATTTT.